These T cell receptor beta chains were read from a single sample in a study of T-cell memory formation after mild COVID-19. TCRdb re-called the 5' RACE reads through MiXCR, storing one row per CDR3 protein. Counted here are 450,000 or so distinct CDR3 sequences, over 15% occurring once; the ten biggest clones make up roughly 8.4%. The sample consisted of PBMCs or a T cell subset sorted from them (not recorded which). The receptor set was obtained from an adult woman who had mild COVID-19 (a few samples of this study predate the infection). Cell type and time point are not known. CDR3s include the opening cysteine and the closing phenylalanine or tryptophan. Each record gives: D gene, J gene, clone size, V gene, CDR3 DNA, CDR3 protein. The D gene is left open where the match is weak. Only part of the rows carry a size: once, few, many, or a class if the clone is expanded.

D gene: -; J gene: TRBJ2-3; clone size: few; V gene: TRBV4-1; CDR3 DNA: TGCGCCAGCAGCCAAGTTGCGGGGCGGGGGCGCACAGATACGCAGTATTTT; CDR3 protein: CASSQVAGRGRTDTQYF
D gene: TRBD2; J gene: TRBJ2-3; clone size: few; V gene: TRBV12-3/TRBV12-4; CDR3 DNA: TGTGCCAGCAGTCAAGGACTAGCGGGGGGCCCAGATACGCAGTATTTT; CDR3 protein: CASSQGLAGGPDTQYF
D gene: -; J gene: TRBJ2-3; clone size: few; V gene: TRBV7-3; CDR3 DNA: TGTGCCAGCAGTCTCGAGCCCGCACAAGATACGCAGTATTTT; CDR3 protein: CASSLEPAQDTQYF
D gene: -; J gene: TRBJ1-2; clone size: few; V gene: TRBV7-6; CDR3 DNA: TGTGCCAGCAGCTTAGGGCAGGGACCCTCTGGCTACACCTTC; CDR3 protein: CASSLGQGPSGYTF
D gene: -; J gene: TRBJ2-7; clone size: few; V gene: TRBV4-1; CDR3 DNA: TGCGCCAGCAGCCAACGCAAAGGCCCCTACGAGCAGTACTTC; CDR3 protein: CASSQRKGPYEQYF
D gene: -; J gene: TRBJ1-2; clone size: few; V gene: TRBV30; CDR3 DNA: TGTGCCTGGAAACACTATGGCTACACCTTC; CDR3 protein: CAWKHYGYTF
D gene: -; J gene: TRBJ2-3; clone size: -; V gene: TRBV6-1; CDR3 DNA: TGTGCCGCCCGGCGCCCTTGGCGCTTCGGAGATACGCAGTATTTT; CDR3 protein: CAARRPWRFGDTQYF
D gene: TRBD1; J gene: TRBJ1-1; clone size: -; V gene: TRBV3-1; CDR3 DNA: TGTGCCAGCAGTCGTCGACAGGGGACTGAAGCTTTCTTT; CDR3 protein: CASSRRQGTEAFF
D gene: -; J gene: TRBJ2-1; clone size: -; V gene: TRBV2; CDR3 DNA: TGTGCCAGCAGGCCGGACCCAACCCACAATGAGCAGTTCTTC; CDR3 protein: CASRPDPTHNEQFF
D gene: -; J gene: TRBJ2-3; clone size: few; V gene: TRBV5-3; CDR3 DNA: TGTGCCAGAAGCTTGGTTAGTTGGGGAGACCCCACAGATACGCAGTATTTT; CDR3 protein: CARSLVSWGDPTDTQYF
D gene: TRBD1; J gene: TRBJ2-7; clone size: few; V gene: TRBV4-1; CDR3 DNA: TGCGCCAGCAGCCAAGTAGATGGGACAGGGATCTACGAGCAGTACTTC; CDR3 protein: CASSQVDGTGIYEQYF
D gene: TRBD1; J gene: TRBJ2-7; clone size: once; V gene: TRBV7-8; CDR3 DNA: TGTGCCAGCAGCCGTCCGGGACAGATATACGAGCAGTACTTC; CDR3 protein: CASSRPGQIYEQYF
D gene: -; J gene: TRBJ2-5; clone size: few; V gene: TRBV5-6; CDR3 DNA: TGTGCCAGCAGCTTAGAACACGCTGAGACCCAGTACTTC; CDR3 protein: CASSLEHAETQYF
D gene: -; J gene: TRBJ2-2; clone size: -; V gene: TRBV7-2; CDR3 DNA: TGTGCCACCCCTCGCTTGTTAGAGGCCAACACCGGGGAGCTGTTTTTT; CDR3 protein: CATPRLLEANTGELFF
D gene: -; J gene: TRBJ2-1; clone size: -; V gene: TRBV7-9; CDR3 DNA: TGTGCCAGCAACATGGGACCGACCGGTGGGAATGAGCAGTTCTTC; CDR3 protein: CASNMGPTGGNEQFF
D gene: TRBD2; J gene: TRBJ2-7; clone size: many; V gene: TRBV24-1; CDR3 DNA: TGTGCCACCAGTAAGGGAGGGTCCGGCGAGCAGTACTTC; CDR3 protein: CATSKGGSGEQYF
D gene: -; J gene: TRBJ1-2; clone size: -; V gene: TRBV7-9; CDR3 DNA: TGTGCCAGCAGCTATCTCCGGGGTGACTATGGCTACACCTTC; CDR3 protein: CASSYLRGDYGYTF
D gene: -; J gene: TRBJ1-1; clone size: many; V gene: TRBV20-1; CDR3 DNA: TGCAGTGCTAGAGAGGGTTACTACACTGAAGCTTTCTTT; CDR3 protein: CSAREGYYTEAFF
D gene: TRBD2; J gene: TRBJ2-1; clone size: -; V gene: TRBV29-1; CDR3 DNA: TGCAGCCACCACGGGACTAGCGGGAGGGTGGTGTCCTACAATGAGCAGTTCTTC; CDR3 protein: CSHHGTSGRVVSYNEQFF
D gene: -; J gene: TRBJ2-7; clone size: few; V gene: TRBV20-1; CDR3 DNA: TGCAGTGCTAGAGATGTGCAGCGACCCGGCGAGCAGTACTTC; CDR3 protein: CSARDVQRPGEQYF
D gene: -; J gene: TRBJ1-2; clone size: -; V gene: TRBV27; CDR3 DNA: TGTGCCAGCAGTTTACGGGGAGGGGCGGGTGGCTACACCTTC; CDR3 protein: CASSLRGGAGGYTF
D gene: TRBD1; J gene: TRBJ2-7; clone size: -; V gene: TRBV10-3; CDR3 DNA: TGTGCCATCAGTTATACCGGGACAGGGACCTTTTACGAGCAGTACTTC; CDR3 protein: CAISYTGTGTFYEQYF
D gene: -; J gene: TRBJ2-7; clone size: few; V gene: TRBV12-3/TRBV12-4; CDR3 DNA: TGTGCCAGCAGTTTTGCCCGCTACGAGCAGTACTTC; CDR3 protein: CASSFARYEQYF
D gene: -; J gene: TRBJ2-3; clone size: few; V gene: TRBV20-1; CDR3 DNA: TGCAGTGCGCCTAACAGGGGAGGGGGCACAGATACGCAGTATTTT; CDR3 protein: CSAPNRGGGTDTQYF
D gene: TRBD2; J gene: TRBJ2-1; clone size: few; V gene: TRBV6-5; CDR3 DNA: TGTGCCAGCAGTTACGTCGGCGGGGGACCCTACAATGAGCAGTTCTTC; CDR3 protein: CASSYVGGGPYNEQFF
D gene: -; J gene: TRBJ1-1; clone size: -; V gene: TRBV7-9; CDR3 DNA: TGTGCCAGCAGCTCCACTTCGGCGGGGAAGGTCACTGAAGCTTTCTTT; CDR3 protein: CASSSTSAGKVTEAFF
D gene: TRBD2; J gene: TRBJ2-1; clone size: few; V gene: TRBV7-6; CDR3 DNA: TGTGCCAGCAGCCCTAGCGGACTAGCGGTATACAATGAGCAGTTCTTC; CDR3 protein: CASSPSGLAVYNEQFF
D gene: TRBD1; J gene: TRBJ2-7; clone size: -; V gene: TRBV15; CDR3 DNA: TGTGCCACCAGCAGATCGACAGGGTCCTACTACGAGCAGTACTTC; CDR3 protein: CATSRSTGSYYEQYF
D gene: -; J gene: TRBJ1-1; clone size: -; V gene: TRBV19; CDR3 DNA: TGTGCCAGTAGCATGGGTACGGGTGTGGGGATGAACACTGAAGCTTTCTTT; CDR3 protein: CASSMGTGVGMNTEAFF
D gene: -; J gene: TRBJ2-4; clone size: -; V gene: TRBV15; CDR3 DNA: TGTGCCACCAGCAGAGATGACCGGGACGTATACATTCAGTACTTC; CDR3 protein: CATSRDDRDVYIQYF
D gene: TRBD1; J gene: TRBJ2-1; clone size: few; V gene: TRBV7-3; CDR3 DNA: TGTGCCAGCAGCTGGGACAGGGGGAGTAATGAGCAGTTCTTC; CDR3 protein: CASSWDRGSNEQFF
D gene: -; J gene: TRBJ1-1; clone size: -; V gene: TRBV14; CDR3 DNA: TGTGCCAGCAGCCCCGGACACTGGGAAGGCACTGAAGCTTTCTTT; CDR3 protein: CASSPGHWEGTEAFF
D gene: TRBD1; J gene: TRBJ2-1; clone size: -; V gene: TRBV24-1; CDR3 DNA: TGTGCCACCAGTGATAGCACCGGGACAGTATACAATGAGCAGTTCTTC; CDR3 protein: CATSDSTGTVYNEQFF
D gene: -; J gene: TRBJ1-1; clone size: -; V gene: TRBV5-4; CDR3 DNA: TGTGCCAGCAGCTTTAGGGCCTTGACAGGTGACACTGAAGCTTTCTTT; CDR3 protein: CASSFRALTGDTEAFF
D gene: -; J gene: TRBJ2-7; clone size: -; V gene: TRBV5-6; CDR3 DNA: TGTGCCAGCAGCCTCACGGTCGGGGGATCCGACGAGCAGTACTTC; CDR3 protein: CASSLTVGGSDEQYF
D gene: -; J gene: TRBJ2-3; clone size: few; V gene: TRBV20-1; CDR3 DNA: TGCAGTGCTAGGCGGAGTCTAGATACGCAGTATTTT; CDR3 protein: CSARRSLDTQYF
D gene: -; J gene: TRBJ2-1; clone size: -; V gene: TRBV12-3/TRBV12-4; CDR3 DNA: TGTGCCAGCAGTTTTTCCCTATTAGCGGACCCCTGGAATGAGCAGTTCTTC; CDR3 protein: CASSFSLLADPWNEQFF
D gene: TRBD2; J gene: TRBJ2-5; clone size: few; V gene: TRBV11-2; CDR3 DNA: TGTGCCAGCAGCTTAGGTTTACTAGCGGGAGGAGAGACCCAGTACTTC; CDR3 protein: CASSLGLLAGGETQYF
D gene: -; J gene: TRBJ2-7; clone size: -; V gene: TRBV7-8; CDR3 DNA: TGTGCCAGCAGCTCTACAGGCGTCCTCTCCTACGAGCAGTACTTC; CDR3 protein: CASSSTGVLSYEQYF
D gene: -; J gene: TRBJ1-5; clone size: -; V gene: TRBV18; CDR3 DNA: TGTGCCAGCTCACCCCCGGGGGGCAATCAGCCCCAGCATTTT; CDR3 protein: CASSPPGGNQPQHF
D gene: -; J gene: TRBJ2-2; clone size: -; V gene: TRBV4-1; CDR3 DNA: TGCGCCAGCAGCCAGGGGTTGGGGCCCGGGGAGCTTTTTTTT; CDR3 protein: CASSQGLGPGELFF
D gene: -; J gene: TRBJ2-5; clone size: -; V gene: TRBV10-3; CDR3 DNA: TGTGCCATCAGTGAGTCGGGGACGGCCCAAGAGACCCAGTACTTC; CDR3 protein: CAISESGTAQETQYF
D gene: -; J gene: TRBJ2-5; clone size: many; V gene: TRBV11-2; CDR3 DNA: TGTGCCAGCAGCATGGGACTGGACCAAGAGACCCAGTACTTC; CDR3 protein: CASSMGLDQETQYF
D gene: TRBD2; J gene: TRBJ2-5; clone size: few; V gene: TRBV2; CDR3 DNA: TGTGCCAGCAGTGAGGCTAGCGGGAGTCGGGAGACCCAGTACTTC; CDR3 protein: CASSEASGSRETQYF
D gene: TRBD1; J gene: TRBJ2-2; clone size: many; V gene: TRBV12-3/TRBV12-4; CDR3 DNA: TGTGCCAGCAGGGAACGACAGGGCCTTAACACCGGGGAGCTGTTTTTT; CDR3 protein: CASRERQGLNTGELFF
D gene: -; J gene: TRBJ2-1; clone size: few; V gene: TRBV20-1; CDR3 DNA: TGCAGTAGCCGAAGGTCCGGTGAGCAGTTCTTC; CDR3 protein: CSSRRSGEQFF
D gene: TRBD2; J gene: TRBJ2-7; clone size: -; V gene: TRBV6-2/TRBV6-3; CDR3 DNA: TGTGCCAGCAGCCCTACGTTGGGAGGGACCTACGAGCAGTACTTC; CDR3 protein: CASSPTLGGTYEQYF